This T cell receptor beta chain derives from a study of radiation and T cells in renal cell carcinoma. CDR3 length equals 17 residues. The trim removed 4 bases at V and 1 base at J, leaving 12 bases unmatched. CDR1 is SGHRS, CDR2 YFSETQ, per germline. Overall study results and limits: Top tumor clonotypes rose in blood 2 weeks post-radiation, then contracted. Baseline intratumoral clonotype presence is unknown without pretreatment biopsies.

Sequenced by immunoSEQ multiplex PCR; TCRdb stores in-frame clones only, minus some. The data hold about 150,000 clones, with less than 90% observed a single time. Time point indicated: blood 4 weeks post-SBRT, at nephrectomy. Treatment denoted: 15 Gy SBRT to primary tumor, nephrectomy 4 weeks later. Nephrectomy followed 15 Gy stereotactic body radiation by 4 weeks. Serial blood draws occurred at baseline and 2 and 4 weeks post-SBRT. This clone was counted a single time. Its target is unknown. Specimen: blood, collected from a patient whose treatment included radiotherapy and nephrectomy. This chain links TRBV5-1 with TRBJ2-7; 9 bases map to TRBD2. The origin of this receptor is a woman in her 50s with renal cell carcinoma. In DNA form, the CDR3 reads TGCGCCAGCAGCAGAGGTAGCGGGAGAACACCTTCCTACGAGCAGTACTTC. This codes for CASSRGSGRTPSYEQYF.